This entry is about one TCR beta chain. Its antigen is still unknown. The sample is drawn from a study of CXCR3-negative and CXCR3-positive naive CD8 T cells. Study-wide findings and caveats: In CXCR3-positive naive cells, the TRB CDR3s were more hydrophobic than in CXCR3-negative naive cells.

5' RACE with UMI labels generated the TRB cDNA libraries. TCRdb reprocessed the 5' RACE reads and keeps a single row for each CDR3 protein, giving no DNA. The sample totals some 150,000 distinct CDR3 sequences. The CDR3 length is 16 residues. Germline-derived CDR1 and CDR2 are MDHEN and SYDVKM. This rearrangement joins TRBV28 to TRBJ2-2; TCRdb picks TRBD1, but there is no DNA to check that call. The TCR was taken from a human donor in good health. Some clones in this sample may be carry-over from other donors' samples. The sample consisted of naive CXCR3+ CD8+ T cells from blood. Documented subset: CD45RO-CCR7+CD27+CD95- naive CD8+ T cells expressing CXCR3 (TNR3+). CDR3 sequence: CASSLFRQGAGGELFF.